These 9 T cell receptor beta chains were all obtained from the same sample, sequenced in a study of graft-versus-host responses after intestinal transplantation. Sequenced by immunoSEQ multiplex PCR; TCRdb stores in-frame clones only, minus some. The table lists roughly 80,000 clones, more than 75% of them singletons, with roughly 7.3% in the top ten. No antigen is known for these receptors. Specimen: unstimulated CD8+ T cells sorted from spleen or lymph node cells, collected before transplant. These receptors originate from a human donor who was the organ donor for an intestinal transplant.

V usage is TRBV10-3 and J usage is TRBJ1-4, with D possibly TRBD1 on 5 matching bases. Per the germline V gene, CDR1 is ENHRY and CDR2 is SYGVKD. V was cut by 0 bases and J by 12 bases, with 11 bases left in between. The CDR3 is 13 residues long. The DNA of the CDR3 is TGTGCCATCAGTGAGTCCGGACTCAGGGAACTGTTTTTT. It codes for CAISESGLRELFF.

The V call is TRBV11-2, the J call TRBJ2-5; TRBD2 is a possible D gene (5 bases). V lost 0 bases to trimming and J lost 5 bases, with 7 bases between them. The CDR3 covers 13 residues. CDR1 is SGHAT, CDR2 FQNNGV, per germline. The CDR3 spells CASSLELVETQYF. Here the CDR3 DNA reads TGTGCCAGCAGCTTAGAACTAGTGGAGACCCAGTACTTC.

The chain uses TRBV5-4 and TRBJ1-1; D remains unclear. The V end lost 0 bases, the J end lost 1 base, and 4 bases lay between the germline ends. CDR1 SGHNT and CDR2 YYREEE come from the germline V gene (reference sequence). The CDR3 runs 13 residues. CDR3: CASSLAENTEAFF. DNA of the CDR3: TGTGCCAGCAGCTTGGCCGAGAACACTGAAGCTTTCTTT.

This clone was seen just once. The gene calls are TRBV5-1 and TRBJ2-2, with 8 nucleotides matching TRBD1. Germline V lookup: CDR1 SGHRS, CDR2 YFSETQ. J gave up 6 bases and V 2 bases, and 9 bases lay outside the gene matches. The CDR3 is 16 residues long. The chain's CDR3 is CASSFFKAGGAGELFF. The CDR3, as DNA: TGCGCCAGCAGCTTTTTCAAGGCAGGGGGCGCCGGGGAGCTGTTTTTT.

The V and J genes are TRBV5-6 and TRBJ2-1, with D possibly being TRBD2 (5 bases). CDR3 length: 14 residues. The germline CDR1 and CDR2 sequences are SGHDT and YYEEEE. Trimming removed 0 bases at V and 4 bases at J, with 8 bases between. The CDR3, as DNA: TGTGCCAGCAGCTTGGCTGAGGGATACAATGAGCAGTTCTTC. As protein: CASSLAEGYNEQFF.

This chain's CDR3 is CASSYLGGAGNTIYF. DNA of the CDR3: TGTGCCAGCAGCTACTTGGGCGGGGCTGGAAACACCATATATTTT. J is TRBJ1-3 and V is TRBV28; no clear D. Germline V gives CDR1 MDHEN, CDR2 SYDVKM. V lost 6 bases and J lost 2, with 14 bases in between. The CDR3 covers 15 residues.

This rearrangement joins TRBV12-5 to TRBJ2-1; the D is unclear. The CDR3 is 16 amino acids. Trimming left V 3 bases short and J 0 bases short, with 12 bases between. The germline V gene encodes CDR1 LGHNT and CDR2 FRNRAP. CDR3 bases: TGTGCTAGTGGTTTCCGGACGGAGAGCTCCTACAATGAGCAGTTCTTC. This codes for CASGFRTESSYNEQFF.

V is TRBV2 and J is TRBJ2-2; D is unresolved. The V gene's germline CDR1 is SNHLY and CDR2 FYNNEI. Trimming took off 6 bases at V and 3 bases at J, with 11 bases between the two ends. The CDR3 extends over 14 amino acids. The CDR3 reads CASRGRSYTGELFF. The CDR3 DNA follows: TGTGCCAGCAGAGGCAGGAGCTACACCGGGGAGCTGTTTTTT.

The rearrangement uses TRBV27 and TRBJ2-1; D may be TRBD1 (5 bases). CDR1 is MNHEY and CDR2 is SMNVEV in the germline V gene (reference sequence). V dropped 4 bases and J dropped 0 bases, with 16 bases sitting between them. The CDR3 sequence is 17 residues long. CDR3 nucleotide sequence: TGTGCCAGCAGTTGGATCTTTACAGGCGTCTCCTACAATGAGCAGTTCTTC. Its translation: CASSWIFTGVSYNEQFF.